Reported below is one T cell receptor (beta chain). This clone was counted only a few times. Its specific antigen is unknown. Base qualities were left out, and no much larger clone turns up one base away. The data originate from a study of blood T cell repertoires in COVID-19 (dated by TCRdb to the early 2020s). A note on the overall study: The collaborator samples originated in the United States, Italy and Spain and spanned the acute and convalescent phases of COVID-19. The material from the prospective study consisted of cDNA or gDNA derived from T cells, B-cell-depleted T cells, or PBMCs. Deeply sampled blood TCRbeta repertoires from subjects exposed to, actively infected with, or recovered from COVID-19 were included in the dataset. The repertoires were made available in a free public database intended to serve as a resource for research on the immune response to SARS-CoV-2. Samples were obtained from the ongoing ImmuneRACE study (first 160 participants) and from approximately 1,200 subjects provided by 6 global collaborators. Nearly every sample came with metadata listing a de-identified subject ID, COVID-19 status, age in years and sex. HLA class I and class II types, where available, came from metadata supplied by the sample provider rather than from assay-based typing.

The germline V gene (reference sequence) yields LGHDT for CDR1 and YNNKEL for CDR2. The V end loses 0 bases and the J end loses 2 bases, and a stretch of 11 bases separates them. The CDR3 runs 16 amino acids, cysteine and phenylalanine included. Kept here is only the CDR3 DNA, which spans 48 bases and is read in frame from base 1. Another Seattle source contributed samples from volunteer blood donors who had recovered from COVID-19. Collaborating institutions collected whole blood in K2EDTA tubes following their own protocols. Collaborator samples were shipped for TCRbeta analysis as frozen whole blood, isolated PBMCs, or DNA extracted from either sample type. TCRbeta CDR3 regions were amplified from genomic DNA using the immunoSEQ Assay, a bias-controlled multiplex PCR. Per the source publication's procedure: The number of nucleated cells in each sample was estimated by amplification of reference gene primers within the assay. To quantify the absolute abundance of each unique TCRbeta CDR3 rearrangement, sequence reads were collapsed and filtered. For each sample, productive Simpson clonality was calculated as the square root of Simpson's diversity index across productive rearrangements. The table comes from immuneACCESS by way of TCRdb, which keeps in-frame sequences with V and J called. Part of the clones is missing from these tables; in studies checked, under half for an unresolved V gene and the rest for unknown reasons. V and J calls and clone size are as listed in that table; D and trimming were resolved from the DNA. Across this sample there are about 260,000 clones, with around 78% seen only once. The ten largest clones represent over 4.5% of the sample.

Overall study outcomes, separate from this receptor: The quantity of clinical and demographic metadata differed by source and by participant and was supplied without curation.

The chain is encoded by TRBV3-1 (or the pseudogene TRBV3-2) joined to TRBJ1-5, with TRBD1 tentatively as D gene (6 bases match). This TCR came from a man aged 55 to 70 who had recovered from COVID-19. Sequencing was performed on peripheral blood. The DNA reads as follows: TGTGCCAGCAGCCAAGAGAATGGGGGCGGCAATCAGCCCCAGCATTTT. The encoded protein is CASSQENGGGNQPQHF.